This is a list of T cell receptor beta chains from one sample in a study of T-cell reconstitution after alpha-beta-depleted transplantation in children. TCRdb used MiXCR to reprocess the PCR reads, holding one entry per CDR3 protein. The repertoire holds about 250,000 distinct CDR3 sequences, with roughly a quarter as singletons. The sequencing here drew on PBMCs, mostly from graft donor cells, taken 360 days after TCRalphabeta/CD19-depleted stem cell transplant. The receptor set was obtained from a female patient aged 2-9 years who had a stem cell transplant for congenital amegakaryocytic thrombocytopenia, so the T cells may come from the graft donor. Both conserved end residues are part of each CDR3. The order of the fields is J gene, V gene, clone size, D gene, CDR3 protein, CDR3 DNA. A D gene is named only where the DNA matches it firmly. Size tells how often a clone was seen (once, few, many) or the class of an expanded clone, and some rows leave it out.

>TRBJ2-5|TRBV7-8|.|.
CASSPDVAGPGTQYF
TGTGCCAGCAGCCCCGACGTGGCGGGGCCAGGGACCCAGTACTTC
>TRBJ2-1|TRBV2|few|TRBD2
CASRDTSGMYDEQFF
TGTGCCAGCAGGGATACTAGCGGGATGTACGATGAGCAGTTCTTC
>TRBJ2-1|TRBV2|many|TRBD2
CASSESGGVGDEQFF
TGTGCCAGCAGTGAAAGCGGGGGCGTGGGGGATGAGCAGTTCTTC
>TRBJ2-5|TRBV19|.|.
CASNIMGGGQETQYF
TGTGCCAGTAACATAATGGGGGGAGGCCAAGAGACCCAGTACTTC
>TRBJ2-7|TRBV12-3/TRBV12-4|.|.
CASQDHSYEQYF
TGTGCCAGCCAGGACCACTCCTACGAGCAGTACTTC
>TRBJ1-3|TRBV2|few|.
CASSEMVFGGNTIYF
TGTGCCAGCAGTGAAATGGTTTTTGGGGGAAACACCATATATTTT
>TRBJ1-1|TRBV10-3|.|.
CAISDGDPEAFF
TGTGCCATCAGCGACGGGGACCCTGAAGCTTTCTTT
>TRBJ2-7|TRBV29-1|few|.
CSVKDRPYEQYF
TGCAGCGTAAAAGACAGGCCCTACGAGCAGTACTTC
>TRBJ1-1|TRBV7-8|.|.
CASSLDSVEAFF
TGTGCCAGCAGCTTAGACTCCGTTGAAGCTTTCTTT
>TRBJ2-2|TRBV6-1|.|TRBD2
CASRPSGGRNTGELFF
TGTGCCAGCAGACCTAGCGGGGGGCGAAACACCGGGGAGCTGTTTTTT
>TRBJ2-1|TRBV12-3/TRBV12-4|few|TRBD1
CASRGQGVTSSYNEQFF
TGTGCCAGCAGGGGACAGGGCGTAACGAGCTCCTACAATGAGCAGTTCTTC
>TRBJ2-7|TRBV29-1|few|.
CSVADSSYEQYF
TGCAGCGTTGCGGACTCCTCCTACGAGCAGTACTTC
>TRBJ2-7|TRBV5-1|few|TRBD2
CASSYSGSGYEQYF
TGCGCCAGCAGCTATAGCGGGAGCGGGTACGAGCAGTACTTC
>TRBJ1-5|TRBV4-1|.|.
CASSQGMGDGQPQHF
TGCGCCAGCAGCCAGGGAATGGGGGACGGGCAGCCCCAGCATTTT
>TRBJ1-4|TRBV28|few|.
CASSLWGAREKLFF
TGTGCCAGCAGTCTATGGGGGGCGCGGGAAAAACTGTTTTTT
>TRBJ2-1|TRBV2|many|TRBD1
CASSATGARTYNEQFF
TGTGCCAGCAGCGCTACAGGGGCCCGAACCTACAATGAGCAGTTCTTC
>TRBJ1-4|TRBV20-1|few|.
CSAKRRANEKLFF
TGCAGTGCAAAGAGGCGGGCTAATGAAAAACTGTTTTTT
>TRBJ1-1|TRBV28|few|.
CASSLSEGNTEAFF
TGTGCCAGCAGTTTATCGGAGGGAAACACTGAAGCTTTCTTT
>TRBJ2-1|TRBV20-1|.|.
CSARDRGPYEQFF
TGCAGTGCTAGAGATCGTGGGCCTTATGAGCAGTTCTTC
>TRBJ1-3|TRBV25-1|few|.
CASSAGTNGNTIYF
TGTGCCAGCAGTGCCGGGACAAATGGAAACACCATATATTTT
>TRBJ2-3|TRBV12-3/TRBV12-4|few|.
CASSFLGAGDTQYF
TGTGCCAGCAGTTTTTTGGGTGCCGGGGATACGCAGTATTTT
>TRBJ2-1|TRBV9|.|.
CASSVVRESNYNEQFF
TGTGCCAGCAGCGTAGTTCGGGAGAGTAATTACAATGAGCAGTTCTTC
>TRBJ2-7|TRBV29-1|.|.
CSVQSGQSYEQYF
TGCAGCGTCCAATCTGGACAGAGCTACGAGCAGTACTTC
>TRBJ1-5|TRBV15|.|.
CATSRDHGNGNQPQHF
TGTGCCACCAGCAGAGATCACGGGAACGGCAATCAGCCCCAGCATTTT
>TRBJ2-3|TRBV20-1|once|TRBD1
CSASSLGQFTDTQYF
TGCAGTGCTAGCAGCCTGGGACAGTTCACAGATACGCAGTATTTT
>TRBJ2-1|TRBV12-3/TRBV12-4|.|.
CASRPGSYNEQFF
TGTGCCAGCAGACCCGGATCCTACAATGAGCAGTTCTTC
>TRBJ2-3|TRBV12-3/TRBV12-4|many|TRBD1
CASSGQGEDTQYF
TGTGCCAGCAGCGGACAGGGGGAAGATACGCAGTATTTT
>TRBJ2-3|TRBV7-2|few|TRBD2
CASSDFTRGLAGAPKKSTDTQYF
TGTGCCAGCAGCGATTTTACCCGAGGACTAGCGGGGGCCCCGAAGAAAAGCACAGATACGCAGTATTTT
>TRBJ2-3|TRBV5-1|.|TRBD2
CASSLDVAGVRWTQYF
TGCGCCAGCAGCTTGGATGTAGCGGGAGTCCGCTGGACGCAGTATTTT
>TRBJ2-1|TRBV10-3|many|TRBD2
CAISKTSGSYNEQFF
TGTGCCATCAGCAAGACTAGCGGATCCTACAATGAGCAGTTCTTC
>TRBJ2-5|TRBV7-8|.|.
CASSFWGPIETQYF
TGTGCCAGCAGCTTTTGGGGACCGATAGAGACCCAGTACTTC
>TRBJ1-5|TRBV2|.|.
CASSDAGRINQPQHF
TGTGCCAGCAGTGATGCTGGGAGAATCAATCAGCCCCAGCATTTT
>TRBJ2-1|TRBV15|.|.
CATSRGGIGEQFF
TGTGCCACCAGCAGGGGGGGAATAGGGGAGCAGTTCTTC
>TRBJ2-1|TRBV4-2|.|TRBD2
CASSQILAGDEQFF
TGTGCCAGCAGCCAAATACTAGCGGGAGATGAGCAGTTCTTC
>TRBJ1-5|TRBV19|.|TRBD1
CASSTHRGGNQPQHF
TGTGCCAGTAGTACACACAGGGGGGGCAATCAGCCCCAGCATTTT
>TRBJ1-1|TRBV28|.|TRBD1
CASSLGTALAEAFF
TGTGCCAGCAGTTTGGGGACAGCCCTCGCTGAAGCTTTCTTT
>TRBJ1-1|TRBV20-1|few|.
CSASPEGARGTEAFF
TGCAGTGCTAGCCCGGAGGGCGCGAGGGGCACTGAAGCTTTCTTT
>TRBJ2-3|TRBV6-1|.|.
CASSAWDSTDTQYF
TGTGCCAGCAGTGCCTGGGACAGCACAGATACGCAGTATTTT
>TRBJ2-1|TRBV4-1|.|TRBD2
CASSQDLIAGGGTHYNEQFF
TGCGCCAGCAGCCAAGATCTAATAGCGGGGGGGGGAACTCACTACAATGAGCAGTTCTTC
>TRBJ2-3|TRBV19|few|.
CATSTTVGDTQYF
TGTGCCACCTCGACCACAGTGGGAGATACGCAGTATTTT
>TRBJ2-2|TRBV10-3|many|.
CAISELGGTGELFF
TGTGCCATCAGTGAGTTGGGGGGCACCGGGGAGCTGTTTTTT
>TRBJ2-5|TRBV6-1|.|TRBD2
CASSRPSSGGPTTQYF
TGTGCCAGCAGTAGGCCCTCTAGCGGGGGGCCGACGACCCAGTACTTC
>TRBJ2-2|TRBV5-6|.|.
CASTSGAGELFF
TGTGCCAGCACTTCAGGGGCCGGGGAGCTGTTTTTT
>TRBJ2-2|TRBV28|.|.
CASSSFAGELFF
TGTGCCAGCAGTTCTTTCGCCGGGGAGCTGTTTTTT
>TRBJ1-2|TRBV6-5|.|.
CASSYSRANYGYTF
TGTGCCAGCAGTTACTCCAGAGCCAACTATGGCTACACCTTC
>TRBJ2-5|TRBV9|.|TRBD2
CASSGRGGETQYF
TGTGCCAGCAGCGGGAGGGGAGGGGAGACCCAGTACTTC
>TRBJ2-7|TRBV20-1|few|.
CSAREWRSYEQYF
TGCAGTGCTAGAGAATGGCGGTCCTACGAGCAGTACTTC
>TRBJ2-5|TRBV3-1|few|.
CASSQLPEETQYF
TGTGCCAGCAGCCAACTTCCGGAAGAGACCCAGTACTTC
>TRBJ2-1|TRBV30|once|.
CAWSVRAGGNEQFF
TGTGCCTGGAGTGTACGGGCAGGTGGGAATGAGCAGTTCTTC